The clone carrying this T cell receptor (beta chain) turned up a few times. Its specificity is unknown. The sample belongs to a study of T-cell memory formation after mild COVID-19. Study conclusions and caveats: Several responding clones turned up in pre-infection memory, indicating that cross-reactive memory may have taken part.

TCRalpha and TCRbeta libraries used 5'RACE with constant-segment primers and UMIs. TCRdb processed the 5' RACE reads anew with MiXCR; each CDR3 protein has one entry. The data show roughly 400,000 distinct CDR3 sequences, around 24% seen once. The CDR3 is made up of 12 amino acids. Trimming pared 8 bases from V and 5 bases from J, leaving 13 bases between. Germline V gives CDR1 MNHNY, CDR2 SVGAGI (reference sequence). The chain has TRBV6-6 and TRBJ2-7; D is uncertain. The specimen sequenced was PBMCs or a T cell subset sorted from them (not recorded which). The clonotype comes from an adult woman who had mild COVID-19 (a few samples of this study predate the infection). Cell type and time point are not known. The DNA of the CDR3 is TGTGCCAGCCGGGCCAGCGTGGACGAGCAGTACTTC. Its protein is CASRASVDEQYF.